This T cell receptor beta chain comes out of a study of OX40 agonist ivuxolimab in advanced cancers. Broader study findings: Expanded clones tended on average to be more numerous among CD8+ T cells than CD4+.

The germline V gene encodes CDR1 MNHNY and CDR2 SVGAGI (reference sequence). Trimming took 5 bases from V and 4 from J, leaving 5 bases between them. The CDR3 has 11 residues. A note on this clone: As yet, its antigen is unknown.

Method: immunoSEQ multiplex PCR; TCRdb's copy keeps in-frame clones and lacks some. The sample records about 59,000 clones, over 75% being singletons. The chain links TRBV6-6 to TRBJ2-5; D not certain. This receptor was taken from an adult with an advanced solid tumor such as melanoma, head and neck, liver or kidney cancer. This specimen was CD4+ or CD8+ T cells sorted from blood, taken in a trial of the OX40 agonist ivuxolimab. The CDR3 reads CASSPSETQYF. CDR3 nucleotides: TGTGCCAGCAGTCCCTCAGAGACCCAGTACTTC.